This record looks at one T cell receptor (beta chain) sequence and its context. This clone was counted only a few times. Its target antigen remains unknown. No much larger clone is present one base from it, and per-base qualities are unavailable. The data are from a study of chemoradiotherapy in HPV16-positive cancers (dated by TCRdb to the early 2020s). About the full investigation: Using functional T-cell assays on cells from a couple of HPV16-positive patients, the researchers defined candidate HPV-specific T-cell clones and common TCR motifs. The study set out to ask whether T-cell immunity against the HPV oncoproteins E6 and E7 changes over the course of chemoradiotherapy and whether that immunity affects survival. Next, the candidate HPV-specific TCRs and motifs were followed in TCR repertoires from around 87 patients with HPV-related cancers.

Study-level results and caveats: Improved recurrence-free survival in HPV16-positive patients was associated with expansion of HPV-responsive T cells during chemoradiotherapy. Expansion of candidate HPV-specific clones and E7-related TCR motifs was observed in the tumor microenvironment during treatment, whereas no such expansion was observed for non-HPV-specific T cells. The functional definition of HPV-specific T cells came from only a couple of HPV16-positive patients, and the survival association was reported for HPV16-positive patients.

To prepare the library, the immunoSEQ multiplex PCR assay was applied. The table comes from immuneACCESS by way of TCRdb, which keeps in-frame sequences with V and J called. Part of the clones is missing from these tables; in studies checked, under half for an unresolved V gene and the rest for unknown reasons. The table for this sample lists some 30,000 clones; around 84% of them were counted only once. The ten largest clonotypes hold around 5.5% of the sample. Sequences SGHNT (CDR1) and YYREEE (CDR2) are obtained from the germline V gene (reference sequence). The trim is 4 bases for V and 5 bases for J, with a gap of 13 bases between the germline ends. The cysteine opens and the phenylalanine closes a CDR3 of 15 amino acids. Only the CDR3 portion is preserved as DNA: 45 bases, with reading frame beginning at the first base. Because repertoires were sampled repeatedly during chemoradiotherapy, clonal expansion in the tumor microenvironment could be followed.

This TCR was sampled from a human donor with HPV-associated anogenital cancer. The sample consisted of blood, taken from a patient who underwent chemoradiotherapy. The rearrangement joined TRBV5-4 to TRBJ1-6; no D gene is confidently identified. The CDR3 loop reads CASSLERSDNSPLHF. The nucleotide sequence reads as follows: TGTGCCAGCAGCCTGGAAAGGTCCGATAATTCACCCCTCCACTTT.